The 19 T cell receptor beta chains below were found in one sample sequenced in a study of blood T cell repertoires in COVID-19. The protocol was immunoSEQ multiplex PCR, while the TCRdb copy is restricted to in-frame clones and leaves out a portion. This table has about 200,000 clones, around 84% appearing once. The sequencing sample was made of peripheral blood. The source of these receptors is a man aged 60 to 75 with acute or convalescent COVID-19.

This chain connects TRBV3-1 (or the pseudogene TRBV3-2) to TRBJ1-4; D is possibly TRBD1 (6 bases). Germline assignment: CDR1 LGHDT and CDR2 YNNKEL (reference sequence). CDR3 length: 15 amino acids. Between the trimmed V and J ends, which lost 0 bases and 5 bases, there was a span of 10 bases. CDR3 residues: CASSQDRDRNEKLFF. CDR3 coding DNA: TGTGCCAGCAGCCAAGATCGTGACAGGAATGAAAAACTGTTTTTT.

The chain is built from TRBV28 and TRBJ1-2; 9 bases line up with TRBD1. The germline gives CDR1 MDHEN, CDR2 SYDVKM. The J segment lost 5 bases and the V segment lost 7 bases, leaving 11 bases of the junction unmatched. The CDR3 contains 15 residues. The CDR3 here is CASNPYRGRVYGYTF. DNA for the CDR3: TGTGCCAGCAACCCGTACAGGGGGCGCGTTTATGGCTACACCTTC.

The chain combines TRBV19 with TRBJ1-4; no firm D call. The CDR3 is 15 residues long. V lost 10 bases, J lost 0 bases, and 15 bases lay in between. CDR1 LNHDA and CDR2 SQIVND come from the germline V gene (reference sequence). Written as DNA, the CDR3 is TGTGCCACTACTCGCACCGCCGCAACTAATGAAAAACTGTTTTTT. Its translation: CATTRTAATNEKLFF.

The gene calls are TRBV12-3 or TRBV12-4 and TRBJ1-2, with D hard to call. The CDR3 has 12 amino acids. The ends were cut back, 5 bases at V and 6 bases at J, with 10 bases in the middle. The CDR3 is CASSPTVNGYTF. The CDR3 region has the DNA TGTGCCAGCAGTCCTACAGTAAATGGCTACACCTTC.

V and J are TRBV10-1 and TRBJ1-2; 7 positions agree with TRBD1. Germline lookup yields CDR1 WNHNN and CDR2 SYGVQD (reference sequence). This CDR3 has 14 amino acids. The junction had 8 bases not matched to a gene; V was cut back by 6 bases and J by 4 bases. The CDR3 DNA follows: TGCGCCAGCAGCCCAACAGGGGCGACCTATGGCTACACCTTC. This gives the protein CASSPTGATYGYTF.

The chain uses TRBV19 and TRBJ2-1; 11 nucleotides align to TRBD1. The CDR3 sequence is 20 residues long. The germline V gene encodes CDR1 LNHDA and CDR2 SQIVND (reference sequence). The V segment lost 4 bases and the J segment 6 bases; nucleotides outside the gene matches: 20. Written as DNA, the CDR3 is TGTGCCAGTAGTAAATCCCGGGACAGGGGGAGGCGGCTAGTAGGCAATGAGCAGTTCTTC. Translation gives CASSKSRDRGRRLVGNEQFF.

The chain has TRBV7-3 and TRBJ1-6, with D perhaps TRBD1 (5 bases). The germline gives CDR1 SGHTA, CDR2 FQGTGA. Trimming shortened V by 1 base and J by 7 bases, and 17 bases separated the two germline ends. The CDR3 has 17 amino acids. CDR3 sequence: CASSLRGRPSGNSPLHF. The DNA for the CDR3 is TGTGCCAGCAGCTTAAGGGGCAGGCCAAGTGGGAATTCACCCCTCCACTTT.

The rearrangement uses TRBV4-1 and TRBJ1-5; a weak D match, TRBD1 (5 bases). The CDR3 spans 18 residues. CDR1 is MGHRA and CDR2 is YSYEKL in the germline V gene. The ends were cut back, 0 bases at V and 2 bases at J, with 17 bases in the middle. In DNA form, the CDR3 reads TGCGCCAGCAGCCAAGAGATCCAGGACAATTATCGCAATCAGCCCCAGCATTTT. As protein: CASSQEIQDNYRNQPQHF.

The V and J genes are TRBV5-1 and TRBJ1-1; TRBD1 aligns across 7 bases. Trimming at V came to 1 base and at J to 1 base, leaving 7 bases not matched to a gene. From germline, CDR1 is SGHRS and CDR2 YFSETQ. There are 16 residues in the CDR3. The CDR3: CASSLREQGQNTEAFF. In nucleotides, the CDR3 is TGCGCCAGCAGCTTGAGAGAACAGGGGCAGAACACTGAAGCTTTCTTT.

The CDR3 loop is CATSRGGGDEQFF. The CDR3 DNA follows: TGTGCCACCAGCAGAGGGGGCGGTGATGAGCAGTTCTTC. The J gene is TRBJ2-1, the V gene TRBV15; possible D gene TRBD1, 5 bases. The germline V and J ends were trimmed by 1 base and 8 bases, with 9 bases remaining between them. CDR1 is LNHNV, CDR2 YYDKDF, per germline (reference sequence). The CDR3 is 13 amino acids.

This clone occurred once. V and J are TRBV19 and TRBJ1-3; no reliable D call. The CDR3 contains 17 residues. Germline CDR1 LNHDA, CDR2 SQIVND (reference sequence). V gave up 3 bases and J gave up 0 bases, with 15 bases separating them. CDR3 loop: CASSIPNLPHSGNTIYF. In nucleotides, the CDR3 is TGTGCCAGTAGTATCCCCAATCTACCCCACTCTGGAAACACCATATATTTT. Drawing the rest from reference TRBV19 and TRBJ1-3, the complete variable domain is DGGITQSPKYLFRKEGQNVTLSCEQNLNHDAMYWYRQDPGQGLRLIYYSQIVNDFQKGDIAEGYSVSREKKESFPLTVTSAQKNPTAFYLCASSIPNLPHSGNTIYFGEGSWLTVV.

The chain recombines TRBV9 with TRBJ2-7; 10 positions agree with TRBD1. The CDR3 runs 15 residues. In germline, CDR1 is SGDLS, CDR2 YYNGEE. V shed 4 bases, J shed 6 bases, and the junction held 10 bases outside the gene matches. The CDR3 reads CASSYNDRGLGEQYF. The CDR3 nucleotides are TGTGCCAGCAGCTACAATGACAGGGGGCTCGGCGAGCAGTACTTC.

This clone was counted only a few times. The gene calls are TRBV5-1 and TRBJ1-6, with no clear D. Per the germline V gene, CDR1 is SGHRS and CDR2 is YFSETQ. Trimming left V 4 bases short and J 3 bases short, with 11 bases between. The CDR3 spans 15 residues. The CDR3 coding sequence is TGCGCCAGCAGCCCTACGGAGCACTATAATTCACCCCTCCACTTT. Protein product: CASSPTEHYNSPLHF.

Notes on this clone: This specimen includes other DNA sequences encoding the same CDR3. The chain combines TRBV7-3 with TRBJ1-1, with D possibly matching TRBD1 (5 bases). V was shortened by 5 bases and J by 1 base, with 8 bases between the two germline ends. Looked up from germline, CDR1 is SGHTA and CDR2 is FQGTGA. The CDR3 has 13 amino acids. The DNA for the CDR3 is TGTGCCAGCAGCCTCGGACAGAACACTGAAGCTTTCTTT. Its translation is CASSLGQNTEAFF.

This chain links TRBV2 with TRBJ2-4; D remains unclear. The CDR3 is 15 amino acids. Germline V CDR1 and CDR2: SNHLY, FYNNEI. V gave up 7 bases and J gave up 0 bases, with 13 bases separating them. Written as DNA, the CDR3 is TGTGCCAGCAAGATAGCAGCAATAGCCAAAAACATTCAGTACTTC. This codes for CASKIAAIAKNIQYF.

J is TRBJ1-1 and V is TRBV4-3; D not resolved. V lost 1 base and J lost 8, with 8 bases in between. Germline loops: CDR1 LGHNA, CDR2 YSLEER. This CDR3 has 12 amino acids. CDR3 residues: CASSQVGREAFF. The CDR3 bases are TGCGCCAGCAGCCAAGTTGGGAGGGAAGCTTTCTTT.

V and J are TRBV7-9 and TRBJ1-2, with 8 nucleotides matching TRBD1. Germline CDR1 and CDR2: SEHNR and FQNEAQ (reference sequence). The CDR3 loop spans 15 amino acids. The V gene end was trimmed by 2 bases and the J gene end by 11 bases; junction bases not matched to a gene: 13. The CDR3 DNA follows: TGTGCCAGCAGCTTAACTGGGGCAGGGGGCACTGGGTACACCTTC. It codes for CASSLTGAGGTGYTF.

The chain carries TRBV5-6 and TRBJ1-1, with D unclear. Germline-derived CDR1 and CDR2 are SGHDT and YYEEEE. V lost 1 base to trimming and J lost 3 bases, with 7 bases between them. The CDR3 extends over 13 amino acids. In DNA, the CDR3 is TGTGCCAGCAGCTTGTTTTCGGACACTGAAGCTTTCTTT. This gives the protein CASSLFSDTEAFF.

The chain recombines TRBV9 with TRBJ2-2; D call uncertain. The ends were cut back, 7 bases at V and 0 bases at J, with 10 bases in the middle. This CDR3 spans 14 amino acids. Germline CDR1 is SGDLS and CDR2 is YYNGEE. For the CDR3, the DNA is TGTGCCAGCGGAGACTTCCCGAACACCGGGGAGCTGTTTTTT. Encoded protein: CASGDFPNTGELFF.